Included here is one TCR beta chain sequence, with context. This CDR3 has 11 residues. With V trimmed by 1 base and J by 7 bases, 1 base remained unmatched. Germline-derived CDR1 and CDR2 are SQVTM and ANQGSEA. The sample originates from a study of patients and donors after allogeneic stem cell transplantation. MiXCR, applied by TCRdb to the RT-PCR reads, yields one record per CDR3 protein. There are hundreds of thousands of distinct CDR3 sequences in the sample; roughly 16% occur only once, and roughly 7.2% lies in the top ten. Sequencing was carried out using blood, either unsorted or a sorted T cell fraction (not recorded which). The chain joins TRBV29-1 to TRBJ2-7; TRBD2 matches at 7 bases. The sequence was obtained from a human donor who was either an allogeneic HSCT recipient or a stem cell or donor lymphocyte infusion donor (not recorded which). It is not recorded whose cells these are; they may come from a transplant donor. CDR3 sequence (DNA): TGCAGCGTTGAAGGGGGAGGGGAGCAGTACTTC. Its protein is CSVEGGGEQYF.